This TCR beta chain appears in the sequencing data of a study of blood T cell repertoires in COVID-19. As for the study in general: PBMCs, B-cell-depleted T cells, or T cells provided the cDNA or gDNA that made up the material.

Original data processing: Reference gene primers were amplified, and this amplification served to estimate nucleated cell counts. The repertoire was sequenced with immunoSEQ multiplex PCR; TCRdb's copy has only in-frame clones and lacks some. Clone size and V and J calls were adopted from that table, with D and trimming inferred from the DNA. The sample gives approximately 130,000 clones, around 78% of which show up once; 9.5% to 14% is in the top ten. The germline V gene encodes CDR1 MNHEY and CDR2 SMNVEV (reference sequence). This CDR3 has 14 residues. The V gene lost 5 bases and the J gene lost 7 bases, with 16 bases spanning the gap.

Material: peripheral blood. The chain carries TRBV27 and TRBJ2-3; D unclear. This TCR was sampled from a human donor in a cohort sampled during active COVID-19. The chain's CDR3 is CASSQSPPGNTQYF. The DNA of the CDR3 is TGTGCCAGCAGTCAGTCACCTCCGGGTAATACGCAGTATTTT.